This entry lists 28 T cell receptor beta chains sequenced from one sample in a study of cytomegalovirus exposure and HLA in healthy donors. The PCR ran on 60 Vbeta and 13 Jbeta primers. Clones were sequenced by immunoSEQ multiplex PCR, and TCRdb holds only the in-frame ones, with some missing. In the table there are about 140,000 clones, roughly 80% of which are singletons. What was sequenced was PBMCs. Source of these receptors: a female donor in good health and CMV-seronegative.

This chain joins TRBV30 and TRBJ2-3; D call uncertain. This CDR3 is built from 14 residues. V gave up 1 base and J gave up 0 bases, with 8 bases separating them. Germline-derived CDR1 and CDR2 are GTSNPN and SVGIG (reference sequence). CDR3 in amino acids: CAWSGLGSTDTQYF. DNA for the CDR3: TGTGCCTGGAGTGGACTCGGGAGCACAGATACGCAGTATTTT.

Only a few counts were recorded for this clone. This sample also contains other DNA sequences that code for the same CDR3. The chain has TRBV5-6 and TRBJ2-5; tentative D call: TRBD1 (6 bases). Germline lookup yields CDR1 SGHDT and CDR2 YYEEEE. Deletions cut 0 bases from V and 5 bases from J, with 8 bases between. The CDR3 consists of 13 residues. The CDR3 is CASSLGGPETQYF. CDR3 bases: TGTGCCAGCAGCTTGGGGGGGCCCGAGACCCAGTACTTC.

The J gene is TRBJ1-1, the V gene TRBV4-1; D is possibly TRBD1 (5 bases). Germline CDR1 MGHRA, CDR2 YSYEKL. Trimming stripped 4 bases from V and 6 bases from J, with 15 bases between. This CDR3 is 14 amino acids long. The CDR3 here is CASSRSAGVPEAFF. The CDR3 region has the DNA TGCGCCAGCAGCCGCAGTGCGGGGGTACCTGAAGCTTTCTTT.

This clone appeared a single time. The V gene is TRBV5-1, the J gene TRBJ2-7, with TRBD1 identical over 9 bases. The CDR3 contains 15 residues. Germline lookup yields CDR1 SGHRS and CDR2 YFSETQ. V shed 5 bases, J shed 4 bases, and the junction held 10 bases outside the gene matches. The CDR3 sequence is CASRAPGQGHYEQYF. For the CDR3, the DNA is TGCGCCAGCAGGGCACCGGGACAGGGACATTACGAGCAGTACTTC.

The V and J genes are TRBV11-3 and TRBJ2-2, with a possible D match to TRBD2 (5 bases). The germline V gene encodes CDR1 SGHNT and CDR2 YENEEA. V shed 4 bases and J shed 6 bases, with 18 bases lying between them. The CDR3 length is 16 residues. In DNA, the CDR3 is TGTGCCAGCAGCTCCCTGGCGGGCGGGCTCGCCGGGGAGCTGTTTTTT. Its protein is CASSSLAGGLAGELFF.

A remark on this clone: Other DNA sequences in this sample translate to the same CDR3. The gene calls are TRBV5-1 and TRBJ2-2; D call uncertain. V dropped 1 base and J dropped 0 bases, with 7 bases sitting between them. From germline, CDR1 is SGHRS and CDR2 YFSETQ. The CDR3 covers 15 residues. DNA for the CDR3: TGCGCCAGCAGCTTGAGCACAGCGAACACCGGGGAGCTGTTTTTT. This sequence encodes CASSLSTANTGELFF.

This clone came up once. CDR3 bases: TGCGCCAGCAGCTTAGACAGTGAACCTAACTATGGCTACACCTTC. Translation gives CASSLDSEPNYGYTF. The rearrangement joins TRBV5-1 to TRBJ1-2; TRBD1 might be the D (5 bases). Germline-derived CDR1 and CDR2 are SGHRS and YFSETQ. V shed 2 bases and J shed 0 bases, with 11 bases lying between them. The CDR3 is made up of 15 amino acids.

The chain carries TRBV19 and TRBJ2-1; D might be TRBD1 (5 bases). Looked up from germline, CDR1 is LNHDA and CDR2 is SQIVND (reference sequence). This CDR3 is 12 amino acids long. With 4 bases removed from V and 11 bases from J, the gap between germline ends came to 12 bases. The CDR3 DNA follows: TGTGCCAGTAGTAATGTAGGGGAAAAGCAGTTCTTC. It yields the protein CASSNVGEKQFF.

This rearrangement joins TRBV7-9 to TRBJ1-3, with 8 bases aligning to TRBD1. J lost 9 bases, V lost 4 bases, and 8 bases had no gene match. The CDR3 consists of 14 residues. Per the germline V gene, CDR1 is SEHNR and CDR2 is FQNEAQ (reference sequence). CDR3 nucleotide sequence: TGTGCCAGCAGCTCCTCGGACAGGGTATCCACCATATATTTT. Translation gives CASSSSDRVSTIYF.

The rearrangement links TRBV5-1 to TRBJ1-1; the D is unclear. This CDR3 is built from 15 residues. The ends were cut back, 4 bases at V and 7 bases at J, with 20 bases in the middle. Germline V lookup: CDR1 SGHRS, CDR2 YFSETQ. The CDR3 protein is CASSLMMGLHSEAFF. CDR3 in DNA: TGCGCCAGCAGCCTAATGATGGGCCTCCACAGTGAAGCTTTCTTT. Full variable domain (outside the CDR3, taken from reference TRBV5-1 and TRBJ1-1): KAGVTQTPRYLIKTRGQQVTLSCSPISGHRSVSWYQQTPGQGLQFLFEYFSETQRNKGNFPGRFSGRQFSNSRSEMNVSTLELGDSALYLCASSLMMGLHSEAFFGQGTRLTVV.

This chain uses TRBV9 with TRBJ1-1; D gene unclear. This CDR3 is 12 amino acids long. CDR1 and CDR2 from the germline V gene are SGDLS and YYNGEE. The V end was cut by 0 bases, the J end by 5 bases, with 5 bases between. DNA of the CDR3: TGTGCCAGCAGCGTAGTTTCGACTGAAGCTTTCTTT. Protein: CASSVVSTEAFF.

This clone occurred a few times. The chain carries TRBV19 and TRBJ2-7, with TRBD2 matching 8 bases. Germline CDR1 and CDR2: LNHDA and SQIVND (reference sequence). V lost 3 bases and J lost 7; bases outside the gene matches: 8. The CDR3 sequence is 14 residues long. The CDR3 spells CASSMVGRAGEQYF. The CDR3 DNA follows: TGTGCCAGTAGTATGGTCGGGAGGGCCGGGGAGCAGTACTTC.

The chain has TRBV11-1 and TRBJ2-7; D is possibly TRBD1 (6 bases). This CDR3 is 14 amino acids long. CDR1 and CDR2 (germline): SGHAT, FQDESV (reference sequence). V lost 5 bases and J 3 bases, leaving 14 bases between the germline ends. As DNA, the CDR3 is TGTGCCAGCAGCAACAGACAGGTTAGCTACGAGCAGTACTTC. It encodes CASSNRQVSYEQYF.

This clone was recorded a few times. CDR3 protein: CASSFWAARDYGYTF. CDR3 nucleotide sequence: TGTGCCAGCAGCTTCTGGGCAGCGAGGGACTATGGCTACACCTTC. The rearrangement links TRBV5-4 to TRBJ1-2; D is uncertain. V was pared by 2 bases and J by 3 bases, with 14 bases between. The germline CDR1 and CDR2 sequences are SGHNT and YYREEE (reference sequence). The CDR3 totals 15 residues. The full variable domain, with the rest looked up from reference TRBV5-4 and TRBJ1-2, is ETGVTQSPTHLIKTRGQQVTLRCSSQSGHNTVSWYQQALGQGPQFIFQYYREEENGRGNFPPRFSGLQFPNYSSELNVNALELDDSALYLCASSFWAARDYGYTFGSGTRLTVV.

CDR3 amino acids: CASSQDIAGGRKTQYF. In nucleotides, the CDR3 is TGTGCCAGCAGCCAGGATATAGCGGGAGGAAGAAAGACCCAGTACTTC. This sequence joins TRBV14 and TRBJ2-5; 10 positions agree with TRBD2. Germline V gene data show CDR1 as SGHDN and CDR2 as FVKESK. V dropped 3 bases and J dropped 6; count of bases not matched to a gene: 10. The CDR3 runs to 16 residues.

This clone has just a few counts. The chain employs TRBV11-2 and TRBJ2-7, with no clear D. The ends were cut back, 1 base at V and 1 base at J, with 8 bases in the middle. The CDR3 is 14 residues long. Germline V gene data show CDR1 as SGHAT and CDR2 as FQNNGV. The CDR3 nucleotides read TGTGCCAGCAGCTTAGGTGCAGGATCCTACGAGCAGTACTTC. Encoded protein: CASSLGAGSYEQYF. The complete variable domain, with remaining parts taken from reference TRBV11-2 and TRBJ2-7, reads EAGVAQSPRYKIIEKRQSVAFWCNPISGHATLYWYQQILGQGPKLLIQFQNNGVVDDSQLPKDRFSAERLKGVDSTLKIQPAKLEDSAVYLCASSLGAGSYEQYFGPGTRLTVT.

V is TRBV28 and J is TRBJ1-6; 9 bases match TRBD1. The CDR3 length is 16 residues. With 3 bases clipped from V and 14 bases from J, the junction kept 14 bases outside the gene matches. CDR1 is MDHEN, CDR2 SYDVKM, per germline. The CDR3 protein is CASSFGGDRVTGTLHF. The CDR3 region has the DNA TGTGCCAGCAGTTTCGGGGGGGACAGGGTTACCGGCACCCTCCACTTT.

Details on this clone: Compared with germline, one end of the junction differs, possibly owing to a read error. The chain recombines TRBV7-9 with TRBJ1-2; tentative D call: TRBD1 (5 bases). This CDR3 has 15 residues. CDR1 and CDR2 from the germline V gene are SEHNR and FQNEAQ (reference sequence). The CDR3 nucleotides read TGTGCCAGCAGCCCAAGGACACACCTTAACTATGGCTACCCCTTC. It translates to CASSPRTHLNYGYPF.

The chain joins TRBV4-1 to TRBJ2-7; TRBD2 is a possible D gene (5 bases). The germline V gene has CDR1 MGHRA and CDR2 YSYEKL. The CDR3 is 15 residues long. V lost 1 base to trimming and J lost 5 bases, with 15 bases between them. DNA of the CDR3: TGCGCCAGCAGCCAAGTAGCTTCGGGGTTCGACGAGCAGTACTTC. Amino acid sequence: CASSQVASGFDEQYF.

V is TRBV7-2 and J is TRBJ1-2, with D possibly matching TRBD1 (5 bases). This CDR3 is built from 16 residues. V was trimmed by 5 bases and J by 3 bases, leaving 19 bases between them. CDR1 and CDR2 (germline): SGHTA, FQGNSA. The CDR3 spells CASSLEVGQRDYGYTF. In DNA, the CDR3 is TGTGCCAGCAGCCTCGAGGTGGGGCAAAGGGACTATGGCTACACCTTC.

The V gene is TRBV15, the J gene TRBJ1-4, with 7 nucleotides matching TRBD1. V lost 0 bases and J lost 0; bases outside the gene matches: 4. Per the germline V gene, CDR1 is LNHNV and CDR2 is YYDKDF (reference sequence). CDR3 length: 17 residues. CDR3 sequence (DNA): TGTGCCACCAGCAGAGATAGACAGGGTGCAACTAATGAAAAACTGTTTTTT. Its translation is CATSRDRQGATNEKLFF.

The chain recombines TRBV29-1 with TRBJ2-5, with TRBD2 matching 13 bases. Losses at the gene ends were 2 bases for V and 0 bases for J; bases not matched to a gene: 12. CDR3 length equals 19 residues. CDR1 is SQVTM and CDR2 is ANQGSEA in the germline V gene. CDR3 DNA sequence: TGCAGCGTTGAATCCCGACTAGCGGGAGGCCGAGTGTACCAAGAGACCCAGTACTTC. It specifies CSVESRLAGGRVYQETQYF.

V and J are TRBV15 and TRBJ1-4; 7 bases are a match to TRBD1. Trimming cost V 0 bases and J 10 bases; bases outside gene matches: 5. CDR3 size: 14 residues. CDR1 LNHNV and CDR2 YYDKDF come from the germline V gene (reference sequence). As DNA, the CDR3 is TGTGCCACCAGCAGAGAGACAGGGTTGGGAAAACTGTTTTTT. Encoded protein: CATSRETGLGKLFF.

The chain links TRBV29-1 to TRBJ1-2; D perhaps matches TRBD1 (5 bases). Trimming removed 4 bases from V and 8 bases from J, with 11 bases in between. Per the germline V gene, CDR1 is SQVTM and CDR2 is ANQGSEA. There are 11 residues in the CDR3. DNA for the CDR3: TGCAGCGTTGTTGGGGGGAGGGGCTACACCTTC. The encoded protein is CSVVGGRGYTF.

The J gene is TRBJ2-4, the V gene TRBV19, with a weak D call TRBD2 (6 bases). This CDR3 is 16 amino acids long. V lost 7 bases and J lost 0, with 16 bases in between. CDR1 and CDR2 from the germline V gene are LNHDA and SQIVND (reference sequence). CDR3 sequence reads: CASIMAGLLAKNIQYF. The CDR3 DNA reads as TGTGCCAGTATCATGGCGGGGTTACTAGCCAAAAACATTCAGTACTTC.

The chain combines TRBV15 with TRBJ1-3; no firm D call. The germline V and J ends were trimmed by 3 bases and 2 bases, with 8 bases remaining between them. Germline CDR1 LNHNV, CDR2 YYDKDF (reference sequence). The CDR3 has 14 amino acids. DNA for the CDR3: TGTGCCACCAGCAGGCCTTCTACTGGAAACACCATATATTTT. The encoded protein is CATSRPSTGNTIYF.

The genes are TRBV18 and TRBJ2-7, with 10 nucleotides matching TRBD1. Germline V CDR1 and CDR2: KGHSH, LQKENI. V shed 6 bases, J shed 0 bases, and the junction held 5 bases outside the gene matches. The CDR3 has 15 residues. In nucleotides, the CDR3 is TGTGCCAGCTCTGCGGGACAGGGGCACTCCTACGAGCAGTACTTC. Residues: CASSAGQGHSYEQYF.

This clone appeared a few times. V usage is TRBV6-1 and J usage is TRBJ1-1, with D maybe TRBD1 (5 bases). Germline CDR1 and CDR2: MNHNS and SASEGT. Trimming left V 4 bases short and J 7 bases short, with 7 bases between. This CDR3 contains 11 residues. DNA for the CDR3: TGTGCCAGCAGTGGGACAATTGAAGCTTTCTTT. Translation: CASSGTIEAFF.